What follows describes a single TCR beta chain. The antigen is undetermined. This entry comes from a study of cytomegalovirus exposure and HLA in healthy donors. Study results and caveats: Many donors shared some public TCRs, even though most TCR sequences were rare.

CDR3 length equals 14 residues. CDR1 is MDHEN and CDR2 is SYDVKM in the germline V gene. V gave up 6 bases and J gave up 0 bases, with 9 bases separating them. The PCR had 60 Vbeta and 13 Jbeta primers. Profiling relied on immunoSEQ multiplex PCR, and the TCRdb table lists in-frame clones only, not all of them. In all, the sample yields roughly 76,000 clones. The sample taken for sequencing was PBMCs. The source is a female donor in good health and CMV-seropositive. The chain uses TRBV28 and TRBJ1-3; D gene ambiguous. CDR3 sequence: CASRRSTSGNTIYF. Here the CDR3 DNA reads TGTGCCAGCAGGCGTAGTACCTCTGGAAACACCATATATTTT.